The rows below give T cell receptor beta chains drawn from one sample of a study of cytomegalovirus exposure and HLA in healthy donors. Assay: immunoSEQ multiplex PCR; the TCRdb copy retains only in-frame clones and omits some. The table lists around 200,000 clones. Sequencing was performed on PBMCs. These receptors were obtained from a woman aged 18 to 35 in good health and CMV-seropositive. Each CDR3 is given with its conserved first and last residue. D genes are given only for firm matches.

j_gene: TRBJ2-7
d_gene: .
v_gene: TRBV7-6
CDR3aa: CASSPRRANEQYF
CDR3nt: TGTGCCAGCAGCCCCCGAAGAGCCAACGAGCAGTACTTC

j_gene: TRBJ1-1
d_gene: .
v_gene: TRBV5-1
CDR3aa: CASSLAAGEAFF
CDR3nt: TGCGCCAGCAGCTTGGCGGCAGGGGAAGCTTTCTTT

j_gene: TRBJ1-3
d_gene: TRBD1
v_gene: TRBV4-1
CDR3aa: CASSQDSGTGGLGNTIYF
CDR3nt: TGCGCCAGCAGCCAAGATTCGGGGACAGGGGGCCTTGGAAACACCATATATTTT

j_gene: TRBJ1-5
d_gene: TRBD1
v_gene: TRBV2
CDR3aa: CASGGTGGSNQPQHF
CDR3nt: TGTGCCAGCGGGGGGACAGGGGGAAGCAATCAGCCCCAGCATTTT

j_gene: TRBJ2-1
d_gene: TRBD2
v_gene: TRBV11-2
CDR3aa: CASSLREGLATSYNEQFF
CDR3nt: TGTGCCAGCAGCTTAAGGGAGGGACTAGCAACTTCCTACAATGAGCAGTTCTTC

j_gene: TRBJ2-1
d_gene: TRBD2
v_gene: TRBV11-2
CDR3aa: CASSLGLAASRNEQFF
CDR3nt: TGTGCCAGCAGCTTAGGGCTAGCGGCTTCGCGGAATGAGCAGTTCTTC

j_gene: TRBJ2-7
d_gene: .
v_gene: TRBV30
CDR3aa: CAWSPGQSMSYEQYF
CDR3nt: TGTGCCTGGAGCCCCGGACAGAGTATGTCCTACGAGCAGTACTTC

j_gene: TRBJ2-6
d_gene: TRBD1
v_gene: TRBV2
CDR3aa: CASSPGTGLPGANVLTF
CDR3nt: TGTGCCAGCAGTCCCGGGACAGGGTTACCTGGGGCCAACGTCCTGACTTTC

j_gene: TRBJ2-7
d_gene: TRBD2
v_gene: TRBV30
CDR3aa: CAWSVSQTSDSYEQYF
CDR3nt: TGTGCCTGGAGTGTATCCCAGACTAGCGACTCCTACGAGCAGTACTTC

j_gene: TRBJ2-3
d_gene: TRBD2
v_gene: TRBV27
CDR3aa: CASSFVGGDTDTQYF
CDR3nt: TGTGCCAGCAGTTTTGTGGGAGGGGACACAGATACGCAGTATTTT

j_gene: TRBJ2-2
d_gene: .
v_gene: TRBV6-1
CDR3aa: CASSEARGGATGELFF
CDR3nt: TGTGCCAGCAGTGAAGCAAGAGGGGGGGCGACCGGGGAGCTGTTTTTT

j_gene: TRBJ2-1
d_gene: TRBD2
v_gene: TRBV4-3
CDR3aa: CASSPWGLAGNNEQFF
CDR3nt: TGCGCCAGCAGCCCCTGGGGACTAGCGGGAAACAATGAGCAGTTCTTC

j_gene: TRBJ1-1
d_gene: .
v_gene: TRBV5-4
CDR3aa: CASSLRGGLISEAFF
CDR3nt: TGTGCCAGCAGCTTGAGGGGGGGCCTAATCAGTGAAGCTTTCTTT

j_gene: TRBJ2-7
d_gene: TRBD2
v_gene: TRBV27
CDR3aa: CASSLSMGGNYEQYF
CDR3nt: TGTGCCAGCAGTTTATCCATGGGGGGGAACTACGAGCAGTACTTC

j_gene: TRBJ2-2
d_gene: .
v_gene: TRBV13
CDR3aa: CASSILVYTGELFF
CDR3nt: TGTGCCAGCAGCATTCTAGTTTACACCGGGGAGCTGTTTTTT

j_gene: TRBJ2-1
d_gene: TRBD2
v_gene: TRBV7-6
CDR3aa: CASSLAPAGEAYNEQFF
CDR3nt: TGTGCCAGCAGCTTAGCACCGGCGGGGGAGGCCTACAATGAGCAGTTCTTC

j_gene: TRBJ2-5
d_gene: TRBD2
v_gene: TRBV5-1
CDR3aa: CASSLVTSGSVVDSETQYF
CDR3nt: TGCGCCAGCAGCTTGGTAACTAGCGGGAGCGTTGTGGATTCGGAGACCCAGTACTTC

j_gene: TRBJ2-1
d_gene: .
v_gene: TRBV5-1
CDR3aa: CASGGESLAYNEQFF
CDR3nt: TGCGCCAGCGGAGGGGAGAGTTTAGCATACAATGAGCAGTTCTTC

j_gene: TRBJ2-7
d_gene: TRBD1
v_gene: TRBV27
CDR3aa: CASSKQGASTLSSYEQYF
CDR3nt: TGTGCCAGCAGTAAACAGGGGGCCTCTACGTTAAGCTCCTACGAGCAGTACTTC

j_gene: TRBJ2-7
d_gene: .
v_gene: TRBV18
CDR3aa: CASSPTHVFYEQYF
CDR3nt: TGTGCCAGCTCACCCACACACGTTTTCTACGAGCAGTACTTC

j_gene: TRBJ1-2
d_gene: .
v_gene: TRBV30
CDR3aa: CAWTGNFYGYTF
CDR3nt: TGTGCCTGGACAGGGAACTTCTATGGCTACACCTTC

j_gene: TRBJ2-5
d_gene: TRBD2
v_gene: TRBV2
CDR3aa: CASSEYAGVGETQYF
CDR3nt: TGTGCCAGCAGTGAATACGCGGGAGTTGGGGAGACCCAGTACTTC

j_gene: TRBJ2-7
d_gene: TRBD1
v_gene: TRBV18
CDR3aa: CASSLQGASNNEQYF
CDR3nt: TGTGCCAGCTCACTCCAGGGGGCTTCGAATAATGAGCAGTACTTC

j_gene: TRBJ1-1
d_gene: TRBD1
v_gene: TRBV5-1
CDR3aa: CASSTDRANEAFF
CDR3nt: TGCGCCAGCAGCACGGACAGGGCCAATGAAGCTTTCTTT

j_gene: TRBJ1-2
d_gene: TRBD1
v_gene: TRBV7-2
CDR3aa: CASSLGQGNYGYTF
CDR3nt: TGTGCCAGCAGCTTAGGACAGGGGAACTATGGCTACACCTTC

j_gene: TRBJ2-7
d_gene: TRBD2
v_gene: TRBV10-1
CDR3aa: CASTLTSGGPYEQYF
CDR3nt: TGCGCCAGCACTCTGACTAGCGGGGGTCCCTACGAGCAGTACTTC

j_gene: TRBJ2-2
d_gene: TRBD1
v_gene: TRBV7-3
CDR3aa: CASSPNPGQGTGELFF
CDR3nt: TGTGCCAGCAGCCCCAACCCGGGACAGGGAACCGGGGAGCTGTTTTTT

j_gene: TRBJ1-4
d_gene: TRBD1
v_gene: TRBV9
CDR3aa: CASSEGTGYVKKLFF
CDR3nt: TGTGCCAGCAGCGAAGGGACAGGGTACGTGAAAAAACTGTTTTTT

j_gene: TRBJ1-2
d_gene: TRBD1
v_gene: TRBV5-4
CDR3aa: CASSRPGQTTGLYTF
CDR3nt: TGTGCCAGCAGCAGACCGGGACAGACGACGGGACTCTACACCTTC

j_gene: TRBJ1-1
d_gene: TRBD1
v_gene: TRBV18
CDR3aa: CASSPSARQGVGSTEAFF
CDR3nt: TGTGCCAGCTCACCCTCGGCAAGACAGGGAGTGGGGAGCACTGAAGCTTTCTTT

j_gene: TRBJ2-7
d_gene: TRBD2
v_gene: TRBV6-1
CDR3aa: CASRDLAGRLHEQYF
CDR3nt: TGTGCCAGCAGGGATCTAGCGGGGAGGCTTCACGAGCAGTACTTC

j_gene: TRBJ1-1
d_gene: .
v_gene: TRBV7-9
CDR3aa: CASSLVGDLNTEAFF
CDR3nt: TGTGCCAGCAGCTTAGTTGGAGACTTGAACACTGAAGCTTTCTTT

j_gene: TRBJ1-1
d_gene: .
v_gene: TRBV9
CDR3aa: CASSVGGEFTQAFF
CDR3nt: TGTGCCAGCAGCGTAGGCGGGGAGTTCACTCAAGCTTTCTTT

j_gene: TRBJ1-1
d_gene: .
v_gene: TRBV6-5
CDR3aa: CASSYSVEGTEAFF
CDR3nt: TGTGCCAGCAGTTACTCTGTTGAGGGCACTGAAGCTTTCTTT

j_gene: TRBJ1-6
d_gene: .
v_gene: TRBV11-1
CDR3aa: CASSLNRPPNSPLHF
CDR3nt: TGTGCCAGCAGCTTGAACAGGCCGCCGAATTCACCCCTCCACTTT

j_gene: TRBJ2-5
d_gene: TRBD2
v_gene: TRBV2
CDR3aa: CASTLGLAGETQYF
CDR3nt: TGTGCCAGCACCTTGGGACTAGCGGGAGAGACCCAGTACTTC